This T cell receptor (beta chain) was recovered during a study of blood T cells in healthy people across ages. Every donor contributed about 10 milliliters of peripheral blood by blood draw. General study results and limits: Considered underestimates were the diversity estimates obtained from one million T cells. Older age coincided with a roughly linear decline in TCR beta diversity per million T cells.

The authors ran a second PCR of about 7 to 11 cycles using a sample-barcoded 5' primer and a J-beta primer mix. TCRdb ran MiXCR on the 5' RACE reads and lists one entry per CDR3 protein. The data show 630,000 or so distinct CDR3 sequences, roughly 30% seen once. This clonotype came up a few times. Its target is unknown. V lost 3 bases to trimming and J lost 9 bases, with 9 bases between them. The CDR3 has 11 amino acids. The germline gives CDR1 GTSNPN, CDR2 SVGIG (reference sequence). The rearrangement links TRBV30 to TRBJ2-4; no definite D call. The sequenced sample was blood. The clonotype originates from a woman over 75 in good health. The CDR3 DNA sequence: TGTGCCTGGAGGGCAGCTGGCATTCAGTACTTC. This codes for CAWRAAGIQYF.